This T cell receptor beta chain was sequenced during a study of T cells in Graves' hyperthyroidism and ophthalmopathy. It was less than 13 ml of fresh peripheral blood that supplied the PBMCs. Germline CDR1 MNHEY, CDR2 SMNVEV (reference sequence). The CDR3 consists of 17 residues. Trimming removed 6 bases at V and 0 bases at J, with 19 bases between. RNA transcripts were the template for amplifying TCR beta CDR3 regions. HTBI primers were used for first-round RT-PCR of the TCR CDR3. TCRdb itself ran the multiplex PCR reads through MiXCR, one entry per CDR3 protein. This sample yields hundreds of thousands of distinct CDR3 sequences, of which less than 15% are seen a single time; 10% belongs to the top ten.

What was sequenced was blood. The rearrangement links TRBV27 to TRBJ2-3; D is possibly TRBD1 (6 bases). The receptor was derived from a woman between 18 and 29 years old with Graves' hyperthyroidism. The CDR3 here is CASRPLDRTTSTDTQYF. In nucleotides, the CDR3 is TGTGCCAGCAGACCATTAGACAGGACGACTAGCACAGATACGCAGTATTTT.